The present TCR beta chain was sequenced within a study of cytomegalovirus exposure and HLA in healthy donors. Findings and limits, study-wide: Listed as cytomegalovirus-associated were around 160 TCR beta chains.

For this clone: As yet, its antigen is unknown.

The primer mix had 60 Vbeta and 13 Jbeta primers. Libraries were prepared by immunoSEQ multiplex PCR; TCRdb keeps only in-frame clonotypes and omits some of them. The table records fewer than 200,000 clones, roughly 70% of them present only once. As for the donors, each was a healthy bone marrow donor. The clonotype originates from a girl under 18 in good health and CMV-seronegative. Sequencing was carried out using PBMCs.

The CDR3 region is CANRGDSGYEQYF. The CDR3 nucleotides read TGTGCCAATCGGGGGGACTCCGGCTACGAGCAGTACTTC. The chain joins TRBV6-1 to TRBJ2-7, with TRBD2 matching 7 bases. This CDR3 has 13 amino acids. After removal of 10 bases from V and 3 bases from J, the junction contained 9 bases not matched to a gene. Germline V lookup: CDR1 MNHNS, CDR2 SASEGT.